The present T cell receptor beta chain was sequenced within a study of T cell responses to AZD1222 COVID-19 vaccine. Study results and caveats: Spike-specific TCR breadth and depth grew following two AZD1222 doses.

A note on this clone: Its specificity is not known.

V was trimmed by 0 bases and J by 7 bases, leaving 10 bases between them. The CDR3 length is 14 residues. Germline assignment: CDR1 SGHTA and CDR2 FQGNSA. The table came from immunoSEQ multiplex PCR; TCRdb's copy has only in-frame clones and leaves some out. This sample has around 120,000 clones, with just over 90% found just once. The sequence was obtained from an adult who received the AZD1222 COVID-19 vaccine. The rearrangement links TRBV7-2 to TRBJ2-1; D not resolved. The starting material was peripheral blood, obtained 28 days after the second AZD1222 dose. The CDR3 sequence is CASSLAHGRNEQFF. CDR3 nucleotides: TGTGCCAGCAGCTTAGCCCATGGACGGAATGAGCAGTTCTTC.